This T cell receptor (beta chain) was profiled in a study of cytomegalovirus exposure and HLA in healthy donors. Study conclusions and caveats: Segments of the TCR beta V type were, in most cases, productive about 90% or about 30% of the time in an earlier analysis. A later analysis found most CMV-associated TCR beta chains apparently HLA-restricted.

PCR amplification relied on 60 Vbeta primers (plus 13 Jbeta primers). The method was immunoSEQ multiplex PCR; TCRdb's version includes in-frame clones alone and lacks a portion of them. There are approximately 120,000 clones in the sample, with under 3.5% held by the top ten. Turning to this clone: Its cognate antigen is unknown.

Those who donated were healthy bone marrow donors. This TCR came from a man aged 30 to 39 in good health and CMV-seronegative. Sequencing was performed on PBMCs.

The DNA of the CDR3 is TGTGCCAGCTCACCAGAGACAGGACGATACACTGAAGCTTTCTTT. Protein sequence: CASSPETGRYTEAFF. This chain joins TRBV18 and TRBJ1-1; D is possibly TRBD1 (6 bases). This CDR3 has 15 residues. Germline CDR1 reads KGHSH; CDR2 reads LQKENI. V was clipped by 2 bases and J by 3 bases, with 13 bases between them.